This T cell receptor (beta chain) emerged from a study of cytotoxic CD8 clonotypes in ibrutinib-treated CLL. Trimming removed 5 bases from V and 1 base from J, with 10 bases in between. The V gene's germline CDR1 is SGHTA and CDR2 FQGNSA. This CDR3 spans 14 amino acids. Sequencing was performed with immunoSEQ multiplex PCR; in TCRdb, only in-frame clones are kept and a portion is missing. The sample comprises around 70,000 clones, just over 90% of which are singletons, and approximately 3% rests with the top ten. The sequence derives from a human donor with chronic lymphocytic leukemia. Sequences were derived from PBMCs, sampled after 12 months of ibrutinib treatment. The V call is TRBV7-2, the J call TRBJ2-3, with a possible D match to TRBD1 (5 bases). CDR3: CASSKQTGTDTQYF. The CDR3 coding sequence is TGTGCCAGCAGCAAGCAGACAGGCACAGATACGCAGTATTTT.